The rows below give T cell receptor beta chains drawn from one sample of a study of blood T cell repertoires in COVID-19. Using immunoSEQ multiplex PCR, the repertoire was profiled, and TCRdb retains in-frame clones only, with some absent. Of roughly 220,000 clones listed, 80% to 90% were seen once; the top ten hold over 2%. Sequenced input: peripheral blood. These TCRs come from a young man who had recovered from COVID-19. Each CDR3 is given with its conserved first and last residue. A D gene is named only where the DNA matches it firmly. Some rows have no size entry. The others give once, few or many, or a class for an expanded clone.

CASSLGSGGAGDTQYF | TGTGCCAGCAGCTTGGGTAGCGGGGGGGCCGGAGATACGCAGTATTTT | TRBD2 | once | TRBJ2-3 | TRBV5-4
CASSLGTGDTEAFF | TGTGCCAGCAGCTTGGGGACAGGGGACACTGAAGCTTTCTTT | TRBD1 | - | TRBJ1-1 | TRBV11-2
CASSLYRANTEAFF | TGTGCCAGCAGCTTGTACAGGGCGAACACTGAAGCTTTCTTT | - | - | TRBJ1-1 | TRBV5-5
CASSIGPSRFGTGELFF | TGTGCCAGTAGTATAGGTCCCAGCAGGTTTGGCACCGGGGAGCTGTTTTTT | - | - | TRBJ2-2 | TRBV19
CASSASGQGAPEQYF | TGTGCCAGCAGCGCTTCGGGACAGGGGGCACCCGAGCAGTACTTC | TRBD1 | - | TRBJ2-7 | TRBV7-9
CASSLSLAGYTF | TGTGCCAGCAGCTTAAGTCTGGCCGGCTACACCTTC | - | - | TRBJ1-2 | TRBV7-2
CASSFVRGKNTEAFF | TGTGCCAGCAGTTTCGTAAGGGGCAAGAACACTGAAGCTTTCTTT | - | - | TRBJ1-1 | TRBV28
CASTPGGKLFF | TGTGCCAGCACTCCGGGGGGAAAACTGTTTTTT | - | - | TRBJ1-4 | TRBV21-1
CASSLGTGGSDTEAFF | TGTGCCAGCAGCTTAGGCACAGGGGGATCGGACACTGAAGCTTTCTTT | TRBD1 | - | TRBJ1-1 | TRBV7-2
CASRDRDNYGYTF | TGTGCCAGCCGGGACAGGGATAACTATGGCTACACCTTC | TRBD1 | few | TRBJ1-2 | TRBV4-2
CASSREEEGTEAFF | TGTGCCAGCAGCCGGGAGGAGGAAGGCACTGAAGCTTTCTTT | - | - | TRBJ1-1 | TRBV5-5
CASSEARSPAGELFF | TGTGCCAGCAGTGAAGCGCGTTCTCCCGCCGGGGAGCTGTTTTTT | - | - | TRBJ2-2 | TRBV2
CAISESTAQRETQYF | TGTGCCATCAGTGAGTCTACAGCCCAACGGGAGACCCAGTACTTC | - | once | TRBJ2-5 | TRBV10-3
CASSYSGRGGTDTQYF | TGTGCCAGCAGTTACTCGGGGCGGGGGGGCACAGATACGCAGTATTTT | TRBD2 | - | TRBJ2-3 | TRBV6-6
CASSDQRGETQYF | TGTGCCAGCAGTGATCAGCGGGGAGAGACCCAGTACTTC | TRBD2 | - | TRBJ2-5 | TRBV2
CASTYTPYQPQHF | TGTGCCAGCACTTACACACCATATCAGCCCCAGCATTTT | - | once | TRBJ1-5 | TRBV6-2/TRBV6-3
CASSNRTGTDSYEQYF | TGTGCCAGCAGCAACAGAACCGGGACAGACTCCTACGAGCAGTACTTC | - | once | TRBJ2-7 | TRBV21-1
CASSLIPEAGLGTDTQYF | TGTGCCAGCAGCCTTATCCCTGAGGCGGGCCTCGGCACAGATACGCAGTATTTT | - | - | TRBJ2-3 | TRBV4-2
CSVSGLTQETQYF | TGCAGCGTTTCGGGACTTACCCAAGAGACCCAGTACTTC | - | - | TRBJ2-5 | TRBV29-1
CASSQGLPADIQYF | TGCGCCAGCAGCCAAGGACTCCCGGCCGACATTCAGTACTTC | - | - | TRBJ2-4 | TRBV4-3
CARGGLPNEKLFF | TGTGCGCGGGGGGGTCTACCTAATGAAAAACTGTTTTTT | - | once | TRBJ1-4 | TRBV30
CSVRGQGAGDTQYF | TGCAGCGTCAGGGGACAGGGGGCGGGAGATACGCAGTATTTT | TRBD1 | - | TRBJ2-3 | TRBV29-1
CATSSQGRQPQHF | TGTGCCACCAGCTCACAGGGGAGGCAGCCCCAGCATTTT | TRBD1 | once | TRBJ1-5 | TRBV24-1
CASSFPGVAGGPETQYF | TGTGCCAGCAGCTTCCCCGGAGTAGCGGGGGGCCCGGAGACCCAGTACTTC | TRBD2 | - | TRBJ2-5 | TRBV3-1/TRBV3-2
CASIRASEQYF | TGTGCCAGCATCCGAGCGTCCGAGCAGTACTTC | - | - | TRBJ2-7 | TRBV27
CASSLEPNSGNTIYF | TGTGCCAGCAGCTTAGAGCCTAACTCTGGAAACACCATATATTTT | - | - | TRBJ1-3 | TRBV7-2
CASSLAPQGASGNTIYF | TGTGCCAGCAGCTTAGCGCCCCAGGGGGCATCTGGAAACACCATATATTTT | TRBD1 | - | TRBJ1-3 | TRBV7-6
CASSYSGGGDGYTF | TGTGCCAGCAGTTACTCGGGGGGGGGCGATGGCTACACCTTC | - | - | TRBJ1-2 | TRBV6-6
CASSEVGSSYEQYF | TGTGCCAGCAGTGAAGTTGGGAGCTCCTACGAGCAGTACTTC | - | - | TRBJ2-7 | TRBV2
CASSTGGGETQYF | TGTGCCAGTAGCACAGGGGGAGGAGAGACCCAGTACTTC | TRBD1 | - | TRBJ2-5 | TRBV19
CASSLPSGTGSYEQYF | TGCGCCAGCAGCCTTCCCTCGGGGACAGGCTCCTACGAGCAGTACTTC | TRBD1 | - | TRBJ2-7 | TRBV5-1
CASSIPQGARGPKRQPQHF | TGTGCCAGTAGTATCCCCCAGGGGGCCAGAGGTCCCAAGCGTCAGCCCCAGCATTTT | TRBD1 | - | TRBJ1-5 | TRBV19
CASTVNSPLHF | TGTGCCAGCACAGTGAATTCACCCCTCCACTTT | - | few | TRBJ1-6 | TRBV6-5
CASSEAGGAPGGGYTF | TGTGCCAGCAGTGAAGCAGGGGGAGCCCCGGGTGGTGGCTACACCTTC | - | - | TRBJ1-2 | TRBV2
CATSEGGGKNIQYF | TGTGCCACCTCCGAGGGAGGAGGCAAAAACATTCAGTACTTC | - | - | TRBJ2-4 | TRBV24-1
CASSRISETQYF | TGTGCCAGCAGTCGAATTAGCGAGACCCAGTACTTC | - | - | TRBJ2-5 | TRBV2
CASRGTGNSNTEAFF | TGTGCCAGCAGAGGGACAGGGAATTCGAACACTGAAGCTTTCTTT | TRBD1 | - | TRBJ1-1 | TRBV6-6
CASSFGTAPNSPLHF | TGTGCCAGCAGTTTCGGGACAGCCCCAAATTCACCCCTCCACTTT | TRBD1 | - | TRBJ1-6 | TRBV27